Each of the 21 T cell receptor beta chains below was sequenced from the same sample in a study of T cells in Graves' hyperthyroidism and ophthalmopathy (dated by TCRdb to the late 2010s). Library generation was performed with multiplex PCR. For sequencing, an Illumina HiSeq 2000 was employed. The TCR beta CDR3 regions were amplified from the RNA transcripts. A first-round RT-PCR of the TCR CDR3 used the HTBI primer set with the Qiagen OneStep RT-PCR kit. Clones were called with MiXCR by TCRdb after fastp trimmed the public reads at Q25, and only in-frame beta chains were retained. Rows matching on CDR3 protein sequence are summarized as one entry with the most common DNA and genes. The sample table holds hundreds of thousands of distinct CDR3 sequences, of which approximately 19% were seen once. Clones ranked in the top ten supply around 15% of the sample. The sequenced sample was blood. The source of these receptors is a woman aged 50 to 60 with Graves' hyperthyroidism that later progressed to Graves' ophthalmopathy.

V is TRBV4-2 and J is TRBJ1-5; D unresolved. Germline-derived CDR1 and CDR2 are LGHNA and YNFKEQ. The CDR3 runs 15 residues. Deletions cut 0 bases from V and 7 bases from J, with 13 bases between. CDR3 DNA: TGTGCCAGCAGCCAAGATGTCGGGTTAGGACAGCCCCAGCATTTT. Amino acid sequence: CASSQDVGLGQPQHF.

For this clonotype: A much larger clone lies one base from this, so it may be a read error. The chain employs TRBV7-2 and TRBJ2-2; either TRBD1 or TRBD2 may fit D (5 bases each). The CDR3 runs to 14 residues. Germline V lookup: CDR1 SGHTA, CDR2 FQGNSA. The CDR3 protein is CASSPGPNTGELVF. The CDR3 region has the DNA TGTGCCAGCAGCCCGGGGCCGAACACCGGGGAGCTGGTTTTT.

This chain links TRBV5-6 with TRBJ1-2; 7 bases are shared with TRBD1. The CDR3 consists of 17 residues. J lost 0 bases, V lost 5 bases, and 13 bases had no gene match. CDR1 and CDR2 from the germline V gene are SGHDT and YYEEEE. CDR3 DNA: TGTGCCAGCAGATTTATGGGACAGATGTATTCTAACTATGGCTACACCTTC. Its translation is CASRFMGQMYSNYGYTF.

This clonotype was picked up many times. V is TRBV15 and J is TRBJ2-1; 10 bases are shared with TRBD1. CDR3 size: 15 residues. CDR1 LNHNV and CDR2 YYDKDF come from the germline V gene (reference sequence). V shed 5 bases and J 5 bases; nucleotides not matched to a gene: 6. The CDR3 reads CATSPGTGANNEQFF. The CDR3 bases are TGTGCCACCAGCCCCGGGACAGGGGCTAACAATGAGCAGTTCTTC.

The sample holds many counts of this clonotype. The V call is TRBV3-1, the J call TRBJ2-5; TRBD1 is a possible D gene (6 bases). This CDR3 is 16 amino acids long. V dropped 0 bases and J dropped 3 bases, with 14 bases sitting between them. CDR1 LGHDT and CDR2 YNNKEL come from the germline V gene (reference sequence). This chain's CDR3 is CASSQDPGVGKETQYF. In DNA, the CDR3 is TGTGCCAGCAGCCAAGATCCAGGGGTTGGGAAAGAGACCCAGTACTTC.

As concerns this clonotype: One end of the junction fails to match germline, which may point to a read error. The chain joins TRBV29-1 to TRBJ1-2; the match to TRBD1 covers 7 bases. CDR3 length: 12 residues. CDR1 and CDR2 (germline): SQVTM, ANQGSEA. The CDR3 DNA reads TGTAGCGTTACAGGGGAGAACTATGGCTACACCTTC. Protein product: CSVTGENYGYTF.

The chain links TRBV9 to TRBJ2-2, with 8 bases fitting TRBD1. Germline V gene data show CDR1 as SGDLS and CDR2 as YYNGEE. This CDR3 has 15 residues. V shed 3 bases, J shed 5 bases, and the junction held 6 bases outside the gene matches. CDR3 DNA: TGTGCCAGCAGCGCCCCAGGGGGCGAAACCGGGGAGCTGTTTTTT. As protein: CASSAPGGETGELFF.

This clonotype was counted at least ten times. J is TRBJ2-5 and V is TRBV15; tentative D call: TRBD2 (6 bases). Germline assignment: CDR1 LNHNV and CDR2 YYDKDF (reference sequence). The V end was cut by 0 bases, the J end by 2 bases, with 10 bases between. CDR3 length: 15 amino acids. As DNA, the CDR3 is TGTGCCACCAGCAGAGAAGACCGGGGGCAAGAGACCCAGTACTTC. This sequence encodes CATSREDRGQETQYF.

Of note for this clonotype: A much larger clone differs from this one at a single base, so this may be a read error. The chain has TRBV3-1 and TRBJ2-2, with D possibly being TRBD2 (5 bases). The germline V gene encodes CDR1 LGHDT and CDR2 YNNKEL (reference sequence). This CDR3 is 12 amino acids long. The CDR3 bases are TGTGCCGGCAGCCAAGACCTAGCCGAGCTGTTTTTT. It is translated as CAGSQDLAELFF.

This chain links TRBV6-1 with TRBJ2-2, with a possible D match to TRBD2 (6 bases). Per the germline V gene, CDR1 is MNHNS and CDR2 is SASEGT. Deletions cut 5 bases from V and 3 bases from J, with 10 bases between. This CDR3 contains 14 residues. The CDR3 loop is CASSRGKDTGELFF. The DNA for the CDR3 is TGTGCCAGCAGTCGGGGGAAGGACACCGGGGAGCTGTTTTTT.

This clonotype was seen more than once but under ten times. The chain recombines TRBV28 with TRBJ2-7; 10 positions match TRBD2. Gene TRBJ2-1 matches the end of the DNA better, so the J call may be wrong. Germline V gene data show CDR1 as MDHEN and CDR2 as SYDVKM. The CDR3 has 15 residues. Here the CDR3 reads CASSTLAGAFNEQFF. CDR3 sequence (DNA): TGTGCCAGCAGTACTCTAGCGGGGGCCTTCAATGAGCAGTTCTTC.

CDR3 nucleotides: TGTGCCACCAAAGTGACTAGCGGAAGGCAAGAGACCCAGTACTTC. Its translation: CATKVTSGRQETQYF. The chain has TRBV15 and TRBJ2-5, with TRBD2 matching 9 bases. The CDR3 runs 15 residues. CDR1 and CDR2 from the germline V gene are LNHNV and YYDKDF (reference sequence). The junction had 8 bases not matched to a gene; V was cut back by 7 bases and J by 2 bases.

The chain carries TRBV3-1 and TRBJ1-1; D remains unclear. CDR1 and CDR2 (germline): LGHDT, YNNKEL (reference sequence). The CDR3 runs to 12 residues. With 1 base removed from V and 7 bases from J, the gap between germline ends came to 7 bases. CDR3 nucleotide sequence: TGTGCCAGCAGCCAAGTTGGGGATGAAGCTTTCTTT. Its protein is CASSQVGDEAFF.

This clonotype was counted many times. V and J are TRBV11-2 and TRBJ1-1; no clear D. CDR1 and CDR2 (germline): SGHAT, FQNNGV. Trimming removed 1 base at V and 3 bases at J, with 12 bases between. The CDR3 consists of 15 residues. In nucleotides, the CDR3 is TGTGCCAGCAGCTTAGGACCCGACATACACACTGAAGCTTTCTTT. Its translation: CASSLGPDIHTEAFF. The full variable domain, rest sourced from reference TRBV11-2 and TRBJ1-1, is EAGVAQSPRYKIIEKRQSVAFWCNPISGHATLYWYQQILGQGPKLLIQFQNNGVVDDSQLPKDRFSAERLKGVDSTLKIQPAKLEDSAVYLCASSLGPDIHTEAFFGQGTRLTVV.

The chain joins TRBV6-2 or TRBV6-3 to TRBJ2-1; 10 bases are a match to TRBD2. The CDR3 totals 15 residues. With V trimmed by 8 bases and J by 8 bases, 12 bases remained unmatched. Per the germline V gene, CDR1 is MNHEY and CDR2 is SVGEGT. CDR3 nucleotide sequence: TGTGCCAGCGGGCAGAACCTAGCGGGGGTGGATGAGCAGTTCTTC. It specifies CASGQNLAGVDEQFF.

In this sample, this clonotype turned up many times. V and J are TRBV2 and TRBJ2-5, with D possibly being TRBD1 (5 bases). The CDR3 totals 15 residues. The V gene's germline CDR1 is SNHLY and CDR2 FYNNEI. V lost 6 bases, J lost 5 bases, and 19 bases lay in between. The CDR3 DNA is TGTGCCAGCAGGCCACCGGCAGGGATGGGGGAGACCCAGTACTTC. Amino acid sequence: CASRPPAGMGETQYF. The full variable domain, completed using reference TRBV2 and TRBJ2-5, is EPEVTQTPSHQVTQMGQEVILRCVPISNHLYFYWYRQILGQKVEFLVSFYNNEISEKSEIFDDQFSVERPDGSNFTLKIRSTKLEDSAMYFCASRPPAGMGETQYFGPGTRLLVL.

This clonotype was recorded at least ten times. The rearrangement links TRBV6-1 to TRBJ1-2, with a possible D match to TRBD1 (6 bases). The CDR3 has 14 amino acids. With 6 bases removed from V and 5 bases from J, the gap between germline ends came to 16 bases. Germline assignment: CDR1 MNHNS and CDR2 SASEGT. The CDR3 DNA reads as TGTGCCAGCAGACGGGGCAGGGGAGGGTATGGCTACACCTTC. Amino acid sequence: CASRRGRGGYGYTF.

This clonotype has a handful of counts. The V and J genes are TRBV4-1 and TRBJ2-7, with D tentatively TRBD1 (8 bases). The CDR3 consists of 15 residues. Germline values: CDR1 MGHRA, CDR2 YSYEKL. Deletions cut 4 bases from V and 6 bases from J, with 19 bases between. CDR3 DNA: TGCGCCAGCAGCCCGCGGGGGCAGGGGGCGGCCGAGCAGTACTTC. This codes for CASSPRGQGAAEQYF.

V gene TRBV24-1 combines with J gene TRBJ2-1, with 7 bases matching TRBD2. In germline, CDR1 is KGHDR, CDR2 SFDVKD. This CDR3 is built from 14 residues. V lost 4 bases, J lost 6 bases, and 5 bases stayed unmatched. This chain's CDR3 is CATSDRRGVNEQFF. CDR3 DNA sequence: TGTGCCACCAGTGACCGCCGGGGGGTCAATGAGCAGTTCTTC.

Worth noting for this clonotype: Sequence at one end of the junction differs from germline and may be a read error. V is TRBV6-1 and J is TRBJ2-7; maybe TRBD2 (5 bases). Germline V gene sequence: CDR1 MNHNS, CDR2 SASEGT. This CDR3 is built from 15 residues. The CDR3 spells CAISESPGGTYKQYF. Written as DNA, the CDR3 is TGTGCCATCAGTGAGAGTCCTGGAGGAACCTACAAGCAGTACTTC.

This clonotype was detected ten times or more. CDR3 sequence: CASSPSTGQWLAETQYF. CDR3 in DNA: TGTGCCAGCTCACCTTCCACGGGGCAGTGGTTGGCAGAGACCCAGTACTTC. This chain uses TRBV18 with TRBJ2-5; D may match TRBD1 or TRBD2 (5 bases each). The CDR3 has 17 amino acids. V lost 3 bases and J 4 bases, leaving 21 bases between the germline ends. Germline CDR1 reads KGHSH; CDR2 reads LQKENI.